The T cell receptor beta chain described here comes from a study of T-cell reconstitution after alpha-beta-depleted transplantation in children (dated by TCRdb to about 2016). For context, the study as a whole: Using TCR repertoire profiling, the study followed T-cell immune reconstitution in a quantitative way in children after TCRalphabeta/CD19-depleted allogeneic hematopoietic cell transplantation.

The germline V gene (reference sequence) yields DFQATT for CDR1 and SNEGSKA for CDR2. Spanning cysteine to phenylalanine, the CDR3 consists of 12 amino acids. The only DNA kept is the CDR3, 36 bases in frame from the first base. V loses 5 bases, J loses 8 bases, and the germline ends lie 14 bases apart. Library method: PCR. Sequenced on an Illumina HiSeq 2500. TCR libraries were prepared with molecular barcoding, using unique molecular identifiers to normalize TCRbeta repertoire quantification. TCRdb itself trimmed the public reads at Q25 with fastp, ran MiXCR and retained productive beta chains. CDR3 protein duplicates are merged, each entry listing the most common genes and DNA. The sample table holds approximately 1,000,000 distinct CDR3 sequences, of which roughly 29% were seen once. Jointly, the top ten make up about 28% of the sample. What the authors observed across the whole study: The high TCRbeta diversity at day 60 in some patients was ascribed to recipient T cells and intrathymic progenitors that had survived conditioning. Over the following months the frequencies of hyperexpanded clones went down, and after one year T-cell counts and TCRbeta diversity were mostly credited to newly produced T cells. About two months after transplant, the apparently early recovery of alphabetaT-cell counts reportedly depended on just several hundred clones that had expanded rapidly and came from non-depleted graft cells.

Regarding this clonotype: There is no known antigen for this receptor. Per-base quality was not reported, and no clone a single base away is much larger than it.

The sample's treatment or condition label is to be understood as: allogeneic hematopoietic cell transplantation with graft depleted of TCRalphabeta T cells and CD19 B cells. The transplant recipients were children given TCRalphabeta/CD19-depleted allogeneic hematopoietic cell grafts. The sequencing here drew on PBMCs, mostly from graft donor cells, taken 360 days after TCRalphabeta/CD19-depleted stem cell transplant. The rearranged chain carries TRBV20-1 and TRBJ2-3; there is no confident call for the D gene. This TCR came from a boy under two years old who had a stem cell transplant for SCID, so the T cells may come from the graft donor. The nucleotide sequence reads TGCAGTGCTCTCGGATCGGGCGTTACGCAGTATTTT. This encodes CSALGSGVTQYF.